The clone carrying this T cell receptor beta chain was observed a few times. Its antigen is currently unknown. The entry originates in a study of CD8 T cells in ankylosing spondylitis. Findings of the study overall: Reportedly, matched ankylosing spondylitis synovial fluid was significantly enriched for disease-linked clones.

Scientists made TCR beta libraries using quantitative 5'-RACE with molecular barcodes. One entry per CDR3 protein results from TCRdb running MiXCR on the 5' RACE reads. The sample gives about 350,000 distinct CDR3 sequences, roughly 20% of which show up once; approximately 14% is in the top ten. The CDR3 consists of 16 residues. Trimming pared 4 bases from V and 4 bases from J, leaving 18 bases between. Germline V gene data show CDR1 as LNHNV and CDR2 as YYDKDF (reference sequence). The source of this sequence is a male donor with ankylosing spondylitis or in good health (not recorded which). This sequence joins TRBV15 and TRBJ2-3, with D tentatively TRBD2 (6 bases). Sequences were obtained from blood, either unsorted or a sorted T cell fraction (not recorded which). CDR3 region: CATSNPVGGRSDTQYF. The CDR3 DNA reads TGTGCCACCAGCAATCCCGTCGGGGGTAGGTCAGATACGCAGTATTTT.